The 7 T cell receptor beta chains below were found in one sample sequenced in a study of beta chain features in type 1 diabetes (dated 2018 in TCRdb). General findings and caveats noted by the study authors: Type 1 diabetes patients showed a moderate but significant shortening of TCRB CDR3 length in all four CD4+ subsets.

Antigens of these TCRs are unknown. The method was the immunoSEQ multiplex PCR assay. The entire amount of isolated RNA was reverse transcribed using the High Capacity cDNA Reverse Transcription Kit, so the sequenced TCRB transcripts were expressed ones. In its TCRdb copy, this immuneACCESS table keeps in-frame sequences only and misses some clones. Where compared with another copy, unresolved V genes explain less than half of these, and the others have no known cause. In all, the sample holds 600,000 or so clones, and 9.5% to 15% of those were seen once. Approximately 0.11% of the sample is in the top ten clones. Material for sequencing was naive CD4+ T cells from blood. Explained via the paper, the cell subset or site label denotes: true naive CD4+ T cells. The receptors derive from a man aged 30 to 39 with type 1 diabetes.

This clone was seen a few times. This chain joins TRBV6-5 and TRBJ2-7; D is tentatively TRBD1 or TRBD2 (5 bases each). With 5 bases removed from V and 2 bases from J, the gap between germline ends came to 10 bases. Germline values: CDR1 MNHEY, CDR2 SVGAGI. The length of the CDR3 is 13 residues. The CDR3: CASSTGRTYEQYF. The CDR3 nucleotides are TGTGCCAGCAGTACGGGACGGACCTACGAGCAGTACTTC.

This clone has only a few counts. V is TRBV2 and J is TRBJ2-7, with D uncertain. Trimming took off 1 base at V and 7 bases at J, with 5 bases between the two ends. The V gene's germline CDR1 is SNHLY and CDR2 FYNNEI. This CDR3 is built from 11 residues. The CDR3 nucleotides read TGTGCCAGCAGTGAAGAACATGAGCAGTACTTC. Protein: CASSEEHEQYF.

V and J are TRBV4-2 and TRBJ2-3, with 10 bases lining up with TRBD1. Germline V CDR1 and CDR2: LGHNA, YNFKEQ. V lost 4 bases to trimming and J lost 6 bases; unmatched junction nucleotides: 7. There are 15 residues in the CDR3. The CDR3 loop is CASSLRDRGGDTQYF. As DNA, the CDR3 is TGTGCCAGCAGCCTCCGGGACAGGGGCGGGGATACGCAGTATTTT.

This clone has a handful of counts. V usage is TRBV7-2 and J usage is TRBJ2-7, with D hard to call. The CDR3 runs 15 residues. Germline-derived CDR1 and CDR2 are SGHTA and FQGNSA. With 2 bases removed from V and 2 bases from J, the gap between germline ends came to 13 bases. CDR3 loop: CASSLQPLYPYEQYF. CDR3 bases: TGTGCCAGCAGCTTACAGCCTCTTTACCCCTACGAGCAGTACTTC.

This clone showed up just a few times. The chain carries TRBV29-1 and TRBJ1-1; no firm D call. Germline values: CDR1 SQVTM, CDR2 ANQGSEA. The CDR3 contains 11 residues. The V and J ends lost 4 bases and 0 bases respectively, with 3 bases between them. CDR3 DNA: TGCAGCGTTGGGCTGAACACTGAAGCTTTCTTT. It translates to CSVGLNTEAFF.

J is TRBJ1-2 and V is TRBV9, with D hard to call. The V and J ends lost 0 bases and 8 bases respectively, with 11 bases between them. This CDR3 has 13 residues. CDR1 and CDR2 (germline): SGDLS, YYNGEE. The CDR3 here is CASSVAGSGGYTF. DNA of the CDR3: TGTGCCAGCAGCGTAGCGGGGTCGGGCGGCTACACCTTC.

Note on this clone: Sequence at one end of the junction differs from germline and may be a read error. The J gene is TRBJ1-3, the V gene TRBV13, with TRBD1 matching over 7 bases. The CDR3 consists of 16 residues. Germline CDR1 reads PRHDT; CDR2 reads FYEKMQ (reference sequence). CDR3 sequence (DNA): TGTGCCAGCAGCCTAGGGGGCCGAACCTCTGGAAACACCATATATTTT. It codes for CASSLGGRTSGNTIYF.